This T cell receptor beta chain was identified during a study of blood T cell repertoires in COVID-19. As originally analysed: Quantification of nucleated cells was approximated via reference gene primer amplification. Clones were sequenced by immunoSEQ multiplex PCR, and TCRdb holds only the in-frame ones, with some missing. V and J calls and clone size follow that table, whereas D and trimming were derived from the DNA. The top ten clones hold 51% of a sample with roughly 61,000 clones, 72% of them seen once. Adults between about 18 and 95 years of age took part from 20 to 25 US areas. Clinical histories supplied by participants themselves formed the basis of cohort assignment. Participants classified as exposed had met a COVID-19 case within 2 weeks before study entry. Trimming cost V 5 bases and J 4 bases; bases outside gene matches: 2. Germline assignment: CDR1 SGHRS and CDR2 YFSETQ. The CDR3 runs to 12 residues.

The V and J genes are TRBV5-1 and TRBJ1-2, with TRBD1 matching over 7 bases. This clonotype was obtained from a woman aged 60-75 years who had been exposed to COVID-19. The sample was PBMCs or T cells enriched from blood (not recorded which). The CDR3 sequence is CASRGDSYGYTF. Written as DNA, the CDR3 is TGCGCCAGCAGGGGGGACAGCTATGGCTACACCTTC.